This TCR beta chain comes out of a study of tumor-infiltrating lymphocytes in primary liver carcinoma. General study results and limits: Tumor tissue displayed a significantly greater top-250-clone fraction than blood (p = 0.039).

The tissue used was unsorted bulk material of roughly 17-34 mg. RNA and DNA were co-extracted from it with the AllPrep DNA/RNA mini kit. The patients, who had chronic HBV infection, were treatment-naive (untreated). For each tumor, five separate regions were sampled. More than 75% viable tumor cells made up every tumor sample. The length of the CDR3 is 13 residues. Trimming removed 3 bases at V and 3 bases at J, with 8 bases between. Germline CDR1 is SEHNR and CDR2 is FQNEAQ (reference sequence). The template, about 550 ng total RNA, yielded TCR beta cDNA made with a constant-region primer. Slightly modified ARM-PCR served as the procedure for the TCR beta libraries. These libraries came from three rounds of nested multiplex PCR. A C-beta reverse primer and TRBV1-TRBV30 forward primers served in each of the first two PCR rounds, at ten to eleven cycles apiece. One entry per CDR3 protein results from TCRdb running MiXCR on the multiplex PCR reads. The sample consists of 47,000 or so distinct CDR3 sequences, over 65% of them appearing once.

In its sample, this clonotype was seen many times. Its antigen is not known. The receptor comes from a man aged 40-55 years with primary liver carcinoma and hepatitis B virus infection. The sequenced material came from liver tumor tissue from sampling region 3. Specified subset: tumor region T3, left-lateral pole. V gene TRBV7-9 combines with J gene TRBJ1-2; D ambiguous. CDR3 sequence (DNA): TGTGCCAGCAGCTTTAGTACACACTATGGCTACACCTTC. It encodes CASSFSTHYGYTF. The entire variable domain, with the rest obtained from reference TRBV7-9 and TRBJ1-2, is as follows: DTGVSQNPRHKITKRGQNVTFRCDPISEHNRLYWYRQTLGQGPEFLTYFQNEAQLEKSRLLSDRFSAERPKGSFSTLEIQRTEQGDSAMYLCASSFSTHYGYTFGSGTRLTVV.